This entry features one T cell receptor (beta chain) sequence. Its antigen remains unknown. The PCR employed 60 Vbeta primers together with 13 Jbeta primers. Some clones are missing from TCRdb's copy, which holds only in-frame ones; the method was immunoSEQ multiplex PCR. The sample shows approximately 75,000 clones, roughly 84% of them seen only once. The CDR3 spans 16 residues. Germline V gives CDR1 MDHEN, CDR2 SYDVKM. Unmatched junction bases numbered 10, after V lost 5 bases and J lost 1 base. The data derive from a study of cytomegalovirus exposure and HLA in healthy donors. Background on the study: Of the donors genotyped, 398 in all, 81% fell in the Caucasian-associated ancestry cluster.

General study results and limits: The study listed 150 to 200 cytomegalovirus-associated TCR beta chains. The authors judged a highly shared variant cluster likely a sequencing artifact. Common viral pathogens seemed, in a later analysis, to connect with several of the most significant clusters.

This TCR was recovered from a man in his 70s in good health and CMV-seropositive. The chain links TRBV28 to TRBJ2-7, with 8 bases lining up with TRBD2. The sequencing input was PBMCs. Here the CDR3 reads CASSPSGWERSYEQYF. Written as DNA, the CDR3 is TGTGCCAGCAGTCCTAGCGGGTGGGAGCGGTCCTACGAGCAGTACTTC.